A single sample gave rise to the 31 T cell receptor beta chains below, sequenced in a study of regulatory T cells in long-lasting Graves disease. Noted time point: newly diagnosed GD, antithyroid drugs for less than 3 months. From RNA extracted from PBMCs, the TCR library was made. iRepertoire HTBI primers and Arm-PCR of CDR3 regions built TCR beta libraries. Using its own MiXCR run on the multiplex PCR reads, TCRdb lists one record per CDR3 protein. The sample records 510,000 or so distinct CDR3 sequences, around 12% being singletons. This sample also belongs to another study, concerning T cells in Graves' hyperthyroidism and ophthalmopathy.

This sample comprised peripheral blood mononuclear cells (PBMCs), obtained at new diagnosis, from a patient treated with antithyroid drugs. The source is a woman aged 25 to 45 with Graves disease.

This clonotype was counted many times. This sequence joins TRBV2 and TRBJ2-2, with D unclear. Germline V CDR1 and CDR2: SNHLY, FYNNEI. Trimming stripped 6 bases from V and 1 base from J, with 9 bases between. CDR3 length equals 14 residues. CDR3 protein: CASRTQRNTGELFF. The CDR3 nucleotides are TGTGCCAGCAGGACACAAAGGAACACCGGGGAGCTGTTTTTT.

The V gene is TRBV3-1, the J gene TRBJ2-1, with a possible D match to TRBD2 (5 bases). V lost 1 base and J lost 3, with 16 bases in between. The CDR3 consists of 17 residues. The germline V gene encodes CDR1 LGHDT and CDR2 YNNKEL (reference sequence). The CDR3 sequence is CASSQATTTAGYNEQFF. CDR3 nucleotide sequence: TGTGCCAGCAGCCAAGCGACTACTACCGCGGGCTACAATGAGCAGTTCTTC.

This clonotype appeared many times. The V gene is TRBV2, the J gene TRBJ2-5; 8 bases agree with TRBD1. Germline V gives CDR1 SNHLY, CDR2 FYNNEI. Trimming took 6 bases from V and 4 from J; bases not matched to a gene: 7. The CDR3 sequence is 14 residues long. CDR3 nucleotides: TGTGCCAGCAGAACAGGGGGGCTGGGAGAGACCCAGTACTTC. Translation: CASRTGGLGETQYF. The variable domain in full, with the rest retrieved from reference TRBV2 and TRBJ2-5, is EPEVTQTPSHQVTQMGQEVILRCVPISNHLYFYWYRQILGQKVEFLVSFYNNEISEKSEIFDDQFSVERPDGSNFTLKIRSTKLEDSAMYFCASRTGGLGETQYFGPGTRLLVL.

A remark on this clonotype: This likely stems from a read error, as it lies one base from a far larger clone. The V gene is TRBV11-2, the J gene TRBJ2-1; 10 nucleotides match TRBD2. CDR1 and CDR2 from the germline V gene are SGHAT and FQNNGV. The CDR3 covers 15 residues. The CDR3 nucleotides read TGTGCCTGCAGCCCCCGGACTAGCGGCTACAATGAGCAGTTCTTC. The encoded protein is CACSPRTSGYNEQFF.

Only one count was recorded for this clonotype. The V call is TRBV5-1, the J call TRBJ1-5, with D maybe TRBD1 (5 bases). CDR3 length: 20 residues. Trimming removed 4 bases at V and 0 bases at J, with 26 bases between. Germline V gene data show CDR1 as SGHRS and CDR2 as YFSETQ. CDR3 region: CASSHRSRVLPTYSNQPQHF. CDR3 sequence (DNA): TGCGCCAGCAGCCACCGTTCCAGGGTGCTCCCAACTTATAGCAATCAGCCCCAGCATTTT.

The chain couples TRBV6-2 or TRBV6-3 to TRBJ2-4; TRBD1 might be the D (5 bases). Looked up from germline, CDR1 is MNHEY and CDR2 is SVGEGT. Trimming removed 6 bases from V and 6 bases from J, with 18 bases in between. The CDR3 runs to 15 residues. The CDR3 sequence is CASRPSTANRNIQYF. CDR3 nucleotide sequence: TGTGCCAGCAGGCCCTCGACAGCAAACAGAAACATTCAGTACTTC.

This clonotype was seen repeatedly, ten times or more. The rearrangement links TRBV2 to TRBJ2-2; D not certain. V lost 3 bases and J lost 3, with 14 bases in between. Germline assignment: CDR1 SNHLY and CDR2 FYNNEI. The CDR3 totals 16 residues. The CDR3, as DNA: TGTGCCAGCAGTGACGGCCCCCTTCGTGACACCGGGGAGCTGTTTTTT. Amino acid sequence: CASSDGPLRDTGELFF.

V and J are TRBV19 and TRBJ1-1, with a weak D call TRBD1 (5 bases). The CDR3 has 12 residues. V lost 6 bases to trimming and J lost 11 bases, with 16 bases between them. Germline CDR1 is LNHDA and CDR2 is SQIVND (reference sequence). The CDR3 coding sequence is TGTGCCAGTAGCCCCCGGCAGGGTAAGGCTTTCTTT. The encoded protein is CASSPRQGKAFF.

The J gene is TRBJ2-5, the V gene TRBV7-9; 8 bases are a match to TRBD1. Germline V gene lookup returns CDR1 SEHNR and CDR2 FQNEAQ (reference sequence). This CDR3 contains 14 residues. With V trimmed by 1 base and J by 4 bases, 2 bases remained unmatched. The CDR3 here is CASSLGTGTETQYF. The CDR3 DNA sequence: TGTGCCAGCAGCTTAGGGACAGGGACAGAGACCCAGTACTTC.

This clonotype was seen many times. The chain uses TRBV2 and TRBJ2-2, with a tentative D call TRBD2 (6 bases). This CDR3 is built from 13 residues. The V and J ends lost 6 bases and 4 bases respectively, with 9 bases between them. Germline V gives CDR1 SNHLY, CDR2 FYNNEI. The CDR3 DNA is TGTGCCAGCAGGCCCGGGGGCACCGGGGAGCTGTTTTTT. It yields the protein CASRPGGTGELFF.

This clonotype was observed many times. The rearrangement uses TRBV5-1 and TRBJ1-1, with D hard to call. The V and J ends lost 4 bases and 0 bases respectively, with 10 bases between them. The CDR3 is 14 amino acids. Germline-derived CDR1 and CDR2 are SGHRS and YFSETQ. The CDR3 DNA reads as TGCGCCAGCAGCGCCGACGGCCTGAACACTGAAGCTTTCTTT. As protein: CASSADGLNTEAFF.

The CDR3 is CSVILAAYEQYF. CDR3 nucleotides: TGCAGCGTTATACTAGCAGCTTACGAGCAGTACTTC. V gene TRBV29-1 combines with J gene TRBJ2-7; possibly TRBD2 for D (6 bases). The CDR3 runs 12 residues. CDR1 is SQVTM and CDR2 is ANQGSEA in the germline V gene. Trimming left V 5 bases short and J 4 bases short, with 12 bases between.

This clonotype was found a few times. J is TRBJ2-4 and V is TRBV12-3 or TRBV12-4, with TRBD2 matching over 11 bases. J was trimmed by 4 bases and V by 6 bases; bases with no gene match: 14. The CDR3 runs to 18 residues. The CDR3 sequence: CASSPHSLAGGGKNIQYF. CDR3 nucleotides: TGTGCCAGCAGCCCCCACAGTCTAGCGGGAGGCGGGAAAAACATTCAGTACTTC.

With regard to this clonotype: This could be a read error, since a much larger clone is one nucleotide away. The chain carries TRBV11-2 and TRBJ2-1, with a possible D match to TRBD2 (5 bases). Germline CDR1 SGHAT, CDR2 FQNNGV. There are 16 residues in the CDR3. This chain's CDR3 is CASSGEVERSYNEQLF. The CDR3 DNA follows: TGTGCCAGCAGCGGCGAAGTAGAGCGGTCCTACAATGAGCAGCTCTTC.

In its sample, this clonotype was seen many times. The V and J genes are TRBV28 and TRBJ2-4; tentative D call: TRBD2 (6 bases). The germline gives CDR1 MDHEN, CDR2 SYDVKM. V lost 6 bases and J lost 0, with 21 bases in between. The CDR3 is 18 amino acids. In nucleotides, the CDR3 is TGTGCCAGCAGCCCCCTCGCTCTGGCGGGACGAGCCAAAAACATTCAGTACTTC. Residues: CASSPLALAGRAKNIQYF.

This clonotype was counted at least ten times. The chain combines TRBV19 with TRBJ2-5; D is possibly TRBD2 (6 bases). This CDR3 is 15 amino acids long. CDR1 and CDR2 from the germline V gene are LNHDA and SQIVND (reference sequence). The V and J ends lost 6 bases and 3 bases respectively, with 17 bases between them. CDR3 amino acids: CASRGFGTSKETQYF. As DNA, the CDR3 is TGTGCCAGTAGGGGCTTTGGGACTTCAAAAGAGACCCAGTACTTC. The variable domain in full, completed from reference TRBV19 and TRBJ2-5, reads DGGITQSPKYLFRKEGQNVTLSCEQNLNHDAMYWYRQDPGQGLRLIYYSQIVNDFQKGDIAEGYSVSREKKESFPLTVTSAQKNPTAFYLCASRGFGTSKETQYFGPGTRLLVL.

This clonotype was seen at least ten times. The chain couples TRBV7-9 to TRBJ2-7; 7 bases match TRBD2. This CDR3 contains 15 residues. CDR1 is SEHNR, CDR2 FQNEAQ, per germline (reference sequence). Germline trimming cut 1 base from V and 3 bases from J; bases unmatched to any gene: 6. This CDR3 reads CASSLGWEGLYEQYF. CDR3 nucleotides: TGTGCCAGCAGCTTAGGATGGGAGGGCCTCTACGAGCAGTACTTC.

This clonotype was detected many times. V is TRBV9 and J is TRBJ1-1, with D hard to call. Germline V gene data show CDR1 as SGDLS and CDR2 as YYNGEE. The V gene lost 0 bases and the J gene lost 2 bases, with 8 bases spanning the gap. The CDR3 totals 14 residues. CDR3 sequence reads: CASSVAPGNTEAFF. CDR3 nucleotide sequence: TGTGCCAGCAGCGTAGCTCCCGGCAACACTGAAGCTTTCTTT. Together with reference TRBV9 and TRBJ1-1, the CDR3 gives the full variable domain: DSGVTQTPKHLITATGQRVTLRCSPRSGDLSVYWYQQSLDQGLQFLIQYYNGEERAKGNILERFSAQQFPDLHSELNLSSLELGDSALYFCASSVAPGNTEAFFGQGTRLTVV.

This clonotype occurred many times. The rearrangement uses TRBV12-3 or TRBV12-4 and TRBJ2-2; D call uncertain. The V and J ends lost 5 bases and 6 bases respectively, with 10 bases between them. The CDR3 has 13 amino acids. CDR3 amino acids: CASSLIRSGELFF. The CDR3 bases are TGTGCCAGCAGTCTCATTAGGTCCGGGGAGCTGTTTTTT.

This clonotype was observed many times. The chain combines TRBV7-2 with TRBJ2-3; TRBD2 is a possible D gene (6 bases). CDR3 length: 15 residues. Trimming removed 5 bases from V and 0 bases from J, with 12 bases in between. Germline lookup yields CDR1 SGHTA and CDR2 FQGNSA. The CDR3 spells CASSVSGRSTDTQYF. The CDR3, as DNA: TGTGCCAGCAGCGTTAGCGGCCGGAGCACAGATACGCAGTATTTT.

This chain's CDR3 is CSARLQLAGGPGYNEQFF. The CDR3 region has the DNA TGCAGTGCGCGGCTACAATTAGCGGGAGGGCCAGGTTACAATGAGCAGTTCTTC. The chain is built from TRBV20-1 and TRBJ2-1; 11 positions match TRBD2. CDR1 and CDR2 (germline): DFQATT, SNEGSKA (reference sequence). V shed 6 bases, J shed 4 bases, and the junction held 17 bases outside the gene matches. This CDR3 region has 18 residues.

This clonotype was counted ten times or more. J is TRBJ1-5 and V is TRBV28; tentative D call: TRBD1 (6 bases). This CDR3 has 15 amino acids. CDR1 MDHEN and CDR2 SYDVKM come from the germline V gene. The V gene lost 2 bases and the J gene lost 6 bases, with 14 bases spanning the gap. CDR3 bases: TGTGCCAGCAGTTTAAACGGACTAGGGGGTCAGCCCCAGCATTTT. This translates into CASSLNGLGGQPQHF.

At least ten counts were recorded for this clonotype. The chain employs TRBV27 and TRBJ1-2; 10 positions match TRBD1. Germline CDR1 is MNHEY and CDR2 is SMNVEV (reference sequence). The CDR3 is made up of 15 amino acids. V trimming: 4 bases; J trimming: 7 bases; junction bases outside the gene matches: 9. The CDR3: CASSSPGTGALGYTF. For the CDR3, the DNA is TGTGCCAGCAGTTCCCCCGGGACAGGGGCCCTTGGCTACACCTTC.

Ten or more counts support this clonotype. The J gene is TRBJ2-7, the V gene TRBV28; TRBD1 aligns across 7 bases. Germline V gives CDR1 MDHEN, CDR2 SYDVKM. There are 14 residues in the CDR3. The V and J ends lost 6 bases and 1 base, in that order; junction bases with no gene match: 6. CDR3 region: CASRSWGQSYEQYF. The CDR3 coding sequence is TGTGCCAGCAGGTCCTGGGGACAGTCCTACGAGCAGTACTTC.

This clonotype appeared many times. The J gene is TRBJ2-7, the V gene TRBV12-3 or TRBV12-4; D might be TRBD2 (6 bases). The CDR3 sequence is 13 residues long. Trimming left V 7 bases short and J 4 bases short, with 14 bases between. The CDR3: CASTGTPRYEQYF. CDR3 in DNA: TGTGCCAGCACCGGGACTCCGAGGTACGAGCAGTACTTC.

This clonotype was recorded many times. The chain couples TRBV11-2 to TRBJ2-3, with D maybe TRBD1 (8 bases). Germline-derived CDR1 and CDR2 are SGHAT and FQNNGV. The CDR3 extends over 17 amino acids. V was cut by 5 bases and J by 3 bases, with 21 bases left in between. Here the CDR3 DNA reads TGTGCCAGCAGCCCTTTACGGACAGGGCGGGGGACAGATACGCAGTATTTT. Amino acid sequence: CASSPLRTGRGTDTQYF.

The genes are TRBV4-1 and TRBJ1-1; D gene ambiguous. The CDR3 runs 13 residues. The germline V gene has CDR1 MGHRA and CDR2 YSYEKL. Trimming shortened V by 9 bases and J by 4 bases, and 15 bases separated the two germline ends. The CDR3: CARPRTGSTEAFF. For the CDR3, the DNA is TGCGCCAGGCCTCGGACGGGTAGCACTGAAGCTTTCTTT.

This clonotype was detected many times. The chain employs TRBV28 and TRBJ2-5; TRBD2 matches at 9 bases. After removal of 6 bases from V and 3 bases from J, the junction contained 11 bases not matched to a gene. The CDR3 loop spans 16 amino acids. Germline loops: CDR1 MDHEN, CDR2 SYDVKM. In DNA, the CDR3 is TGTGCCAGCAGCAACGGCGCGGGGGGGTTTGAAGAGACCCAGTACTTC. Residues: CASSNGAGGFEETQYF.

At least ten counts were recorded for this clonotype. V usage is TRBV11-2 and J usage is TRBJ2-7; D not certain. This CDR3 has 12 residues. Trimming removed 0 bases at V and 8 bases at J, with 8 bases between. Per the germline V gene, CDR1 is SGHAT and CDR2 is FQNNGV. The CDR3 sequence: CASSLDRIQQYF. CDR3 in DNA: TGTGCCAGCAGCTTAGATCGAATCCAGCAGTACTTC.

This clonotype was detected a few times. This rearrangement joins TRBV25-1 to TRBJ2-3; D is ambiguous. The V gene lost 4 bases and the J gene lost 0 bases, with 5 bases spanning the gap. Germline loops: CDR1 MGHDK, CDR2 SYGVNS. This CDR3 spans 13 amino acids. DNA for the CDR3: TGTGCCAGCAGTGCGATGAGCACAGATACGCAGTATTTT. As protein: CASSAMSTDTQYF.

The chain has TRBV7-8 and TRBJ2-5; the D is unclear. V lost 4 bases and J lost 5, with 2 bases in between. CDR3 length: 10 residues. Germline loops: CDR1 SGHVS, CDR2 FQNEAQ. CDR3 in DNA: TGTGCCAGCAGCTACGAGACCCAGTACTTC. Translation: CASSYETQYF.